Below, one T cell receptor (beta chain) is given with its context. The antigen remains unidentified. This entry comes from a study of cytomegalovirus exposure and HLA in healthy donors. Use of 60 Vbeta and 13 Jbeta primers characterized the PCR. Profiling relied on immunoSEQ multiplex PCR, and the TCRdb table lists in-frame clones only, not all of them. This sample yields roughly 160,000 clones, of which approximately 71% are seen a single time; roughly 7.8% belongs to the top ten. Germline lookup yields CDR1 SGHRS and CDR2 YFSETQ. V was pared by 4 bases and J by 6 bases, with 10 bases of the junction left unmatched. This CDR3 region has 15 residues. The study, taken as a whole, reports: Donors were assumed by presence/absence analyses to have roughly uniform sequencing depth. It was reported in a later analysis that an Asian-associated ancestry cluster showed fewer N-insertions than the approximately 670-donor mean. Immune exposure was documented only through CMV serostatus.

The chain links TRBV5-1 to TRBJ1-1; 9 positions match TRBD1. The clonotype was recovered from a woman in her forties in good health and CMV-seropositive. Specimen: PBMCs. CDR3 amino acids: CASSLGTGWGSEAFF. The CDR3 region has the DNA TGCGCCAGCAGCCTAGGGACAGGGTGGGGCTCTGAAGCTTTCTTT.